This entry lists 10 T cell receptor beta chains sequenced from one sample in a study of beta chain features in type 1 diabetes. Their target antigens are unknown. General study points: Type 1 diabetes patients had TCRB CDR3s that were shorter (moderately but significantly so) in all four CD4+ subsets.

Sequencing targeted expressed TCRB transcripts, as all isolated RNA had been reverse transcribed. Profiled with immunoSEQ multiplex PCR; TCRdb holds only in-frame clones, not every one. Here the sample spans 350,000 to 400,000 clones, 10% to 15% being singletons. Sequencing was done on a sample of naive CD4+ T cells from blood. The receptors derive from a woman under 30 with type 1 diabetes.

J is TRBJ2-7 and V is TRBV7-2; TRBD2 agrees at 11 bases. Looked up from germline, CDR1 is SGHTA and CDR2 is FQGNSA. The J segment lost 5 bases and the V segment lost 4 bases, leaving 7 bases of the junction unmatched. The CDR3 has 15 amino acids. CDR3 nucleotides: TGTGCCAGCAGCTCCCTAGCGGGAGGCATCCACGAGCAGTACTTC. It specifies CASSSLAGGIHEQYF.

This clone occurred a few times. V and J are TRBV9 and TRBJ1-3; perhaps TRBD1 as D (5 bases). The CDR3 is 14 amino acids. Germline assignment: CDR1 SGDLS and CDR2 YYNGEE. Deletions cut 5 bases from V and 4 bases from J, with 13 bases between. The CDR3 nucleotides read TGTGCCAGCAGTGCGGGGGGAGGAGGAAACACCATATATTTT. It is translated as CASSAGGGGNTIYF.

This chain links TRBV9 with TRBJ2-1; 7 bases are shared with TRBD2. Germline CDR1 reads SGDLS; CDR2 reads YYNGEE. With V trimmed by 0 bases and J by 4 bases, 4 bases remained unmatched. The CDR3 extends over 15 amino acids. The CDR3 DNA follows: TGTGCCAGCAGCGTAGAAAGCGGGACGTACAATGAGCAGTTCTTC. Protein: CASSVESGTYNEQFF.

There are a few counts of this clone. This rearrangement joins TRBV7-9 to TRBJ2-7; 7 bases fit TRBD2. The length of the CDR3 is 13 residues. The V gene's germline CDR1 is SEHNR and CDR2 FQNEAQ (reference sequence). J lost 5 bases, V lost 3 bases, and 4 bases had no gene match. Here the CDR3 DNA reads TGTGCCAGCAGCTTGGGCGGGGGTAACGAGCAGTACTTC. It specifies CASSLGGGNEQYF.

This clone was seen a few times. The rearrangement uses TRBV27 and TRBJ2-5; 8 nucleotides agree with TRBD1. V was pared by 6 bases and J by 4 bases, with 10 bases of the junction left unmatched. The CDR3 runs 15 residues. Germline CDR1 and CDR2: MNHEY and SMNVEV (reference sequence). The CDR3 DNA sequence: TGTGCCAGCAGCCCCTGGGACAGGTCAATAGAGACCCAGTACTTC. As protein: CASSPWDRSIETQYF.

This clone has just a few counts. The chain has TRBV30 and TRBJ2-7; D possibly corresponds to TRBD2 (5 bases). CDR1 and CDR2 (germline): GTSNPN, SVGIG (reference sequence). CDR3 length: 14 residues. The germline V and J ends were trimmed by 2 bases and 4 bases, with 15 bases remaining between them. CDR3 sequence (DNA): TGTGCCTGGAGTTCGGCGGGTTGGCCTTACGAGCAGTACTTC. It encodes CAWSSAGWPYEQYF. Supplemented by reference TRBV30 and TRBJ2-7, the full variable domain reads SQTIHQWPATLVQPVGSPLSLECTVEGTSNPNLYWYRQAAGRGLQLLFYSVGIGQISSEVPQNLSASRPQDRQFILSSKKLLLSDSGFYLCAWSSAGWPYEQYFGPGTRLTVT.

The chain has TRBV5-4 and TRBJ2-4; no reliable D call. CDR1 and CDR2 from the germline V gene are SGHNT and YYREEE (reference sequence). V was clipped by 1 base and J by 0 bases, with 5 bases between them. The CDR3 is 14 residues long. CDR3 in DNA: TGTGCCAGCAGCTTGACAGTAGCCAAAAACATTCAGTACTTC. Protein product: CASSLTVAKNIQYF.

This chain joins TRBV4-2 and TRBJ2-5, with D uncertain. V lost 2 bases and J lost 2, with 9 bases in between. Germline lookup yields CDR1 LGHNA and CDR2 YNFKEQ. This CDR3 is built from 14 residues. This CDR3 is CASSQPSRQETQYF. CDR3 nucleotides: TGTGCCAGCAGCCAACCTTCCAGGCAAGAGACCCAGTACTTC.

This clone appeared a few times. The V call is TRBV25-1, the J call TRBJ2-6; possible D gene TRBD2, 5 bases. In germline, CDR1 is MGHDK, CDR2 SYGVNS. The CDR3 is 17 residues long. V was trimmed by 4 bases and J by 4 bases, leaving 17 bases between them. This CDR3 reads CASSGSFGVLGANVLTF. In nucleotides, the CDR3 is TGTGCCAGCAGTGGATCGTTCGGGGTGCTCGGGGCCAACGTCCTGACTTTC.

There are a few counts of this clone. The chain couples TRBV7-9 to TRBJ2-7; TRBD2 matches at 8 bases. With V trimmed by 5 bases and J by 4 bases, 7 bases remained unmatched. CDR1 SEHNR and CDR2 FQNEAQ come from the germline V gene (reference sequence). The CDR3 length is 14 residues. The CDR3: CASSRGGPQYEQYF. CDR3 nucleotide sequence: TGTGCCAGCAGCCGCGGGGGGCCCCAATACGAGCAGTACTTC.